The 31 T cell receptor beta chains listed next were all sequenced from one sample in a study of response to subunit inactivated influenza vaccine. TCRdb re-called the RT-PCR reads through MiXCR, storing one row per CDR3 protein. Counted here are about 540,000 distinct CDR3 sequences, around 25% occurring once; the ten biggest clones make up about 2.8%. The same sample was also used in a study of T cells expressing NK-cell markers. This second report adds: A 5'RACE template switching approach incorporating UMIs was used to make TCR beta cDNA.

The sample in question was CD4+ T cells sorted from PBMCs, obtained roughly 13 days after vaccination. These receptors were collected from a man in his forties or fifties who received an inactivated influenza vaccine.

The J gene is TRBJ2-5, the V gene TRBV29-1; D might be TRBD1 (6 bases). The CDR3 spans 13 residues. Germline V gives CDR1 SQVTM, CDR2 ANQGSEA. The V gene lost 2 bases and the J gene lost 9 bases, with 16 bases spanning the gap. The CDR3 DNA reads TGCAGCGTTGAACAGTCCAGGGGCCGAGCCCAGTACTTC. The encoded protein is CSVEQSRGRAQYF.

The table lists this clonotype with many counts. The rearrangement uses TRBV6-1 and TRBJ1-4; D may be TRBD1 (5 bases). The V end was cut by 4 bases, the J end by 6 bases, with 21 bases between. This CDR3 is built from 17 residues. In germline, CDR1 is MNHNS, CDR2 SASEGT. The CDR3, as DNA: TGTGCCAGCAGTGGACACCTCGGGGGGGGGAGAGATGAAAAACTGTTTTTT. Its translation is CASSGHLGGGRDEKLFF.

The gene calls are TRBV5-6 and TRBJ2-1, with 9 bases lining up with TRBD1. Germline CDR1 is SGHDT and CDR2 is YYEEEE. Trimming at V came to 0 bases and at J to 2 bases, leaving 15 bases not matched to a gene. The CDR3 contains 20 residues. DNA for the CDR3: TGTGCCAGCAGCTTGGCGAACCCTCGGGACAGGGTGATCCCCTACAATGAGCAGTTCTTC. Encoded protein: CASSLANPRDRVIPYNEQFF.

This clonotype was seen ten or more times. V gene TRBV5-1 combines with J gene TRBJ2-5; D gene ambiguous. V lost 0 bases and J lost 5, with 17 bases in between. The CDR3 extends over 16 amino acids. Germline assignment: CDR1 SGHRS and CDR2 YFSETQ. CDR3 protein: CASSLDGALAVETQYF. CDR3 coding DNA: TGCGCCAGCAGCTTGGACGGAGCCCTGGCAGTGGAGACCCAGTACTTC.

The chain is built from TRBV5-1 and TRBJ2-2, with 9 bases fitting TRBD2. V dropped 0 bases and J dropped 6; count of bases not matched to a gene: 6. In germline, CDR1 is SGHRS, CDR2 YFSETQ. The CDR3 consists of 16 residues. The CDR3 nucleotides are TGCGCCAGCAGCTTGGAGCCTAGCGGGGTATCCGGGGAGCTGTTTTTT. Its translation: CASSLEPSGVSGELFF.

This sequence joins TRBV24-1 and TRBJ2-1; 10 bases are shared with TRBD2. The CDR3 totals 16 residues. Germline V gene sequence: CDR1 KGHDR, CDR2 SFDVKD. V shed 5 bases and J 6 bases; nucleotides not matched to a gene: 9. The CDR3 DNA reads as TGTGCCACCAGTGGAACTAGCGGGAAAAGGGGCAATGAGCAGTTCTTC. Translated: CATSGTSGKRGNEQFF.

This clonotype has more than one count but fewer than ten. CDR3: CASSLASRVPYNEQFF. CDR3 nucleotides: TGTGCCAGCAGCTTAGCTAGCAGGGTGCCATACAATGAGCAGTTCTTC. The chain couples TRBV7-2 to TRBJ2-1; TRBD1 might be the D (5 bases). CDR3 length: 16 amino acids. CDR1 and CDR2 (germline): SGHTA, FQGNSA. Between the trimmed V and J ends, which lost 0 bases and 4 bases, there was a span of 13 bases.

This rearrangement joins TRBV25-1 to TRBJ2-6, with TRBD1 matching 8 bases. The CDR3 loop spans 16 amino acids. V shed 1 base, J shed 3 bases, and the junction held 2 bases outside the gene matches. From germline, CDR1 is MGHDK and CDR2 SYGVNS. CDR3 loop: CASSEWTGRGANVLTF. CDR3 nucleotides: TGTGCCAGCAGTGAATGGACAGGGCGTGGGGCCAACGTCCTGACTTTC.

This clonotype has just a few counts. The chain employs TRBV7-2 and TRBJ2-7; D uncertain. V shed 5 bases and J shed 3 bases, with 14 bases lying between them. Germline V gene lookup returns CDR1 SGHTA and CDR2 FQGNSA. This CDR3 region has 14 residues. CDR3 residues: CASSPWANHYEQYF. In DNA, the CDR3 is TGTGCCAGCAGCCCATGGGCAAATCACTACGAGCAGTACTTC.

The chain carries TRBV12-3 or TRBV12-4 and TRBJ1-2; D remains ambiguous. Trimming removed 2 bases at V and 0 bases at J, with 10 bases between. The length of the CDR3 is 15 residues. DNA for the CDR3: TGTGCCAGCAGTTTAAAGGCAGCGACTAACTATGGCTACACCTTC. This gives the protein CASSLKAATNYGYTF.

The chain employs TRBV7-9 and TRBJ2-5, with 8 bases identical to TRBD2. Unmatched junction bases numbered 4, after V lost 2 bases and J lost 2 bases. Per the germline V gene, CDR1 is SEHNR and CDR2 is FQNEAQ (reference sequence). This CDR3 has 15 residues. The CDR3 region has the DNA TGTGCCAGCAGCTTAACCGGGGGGGGGCAAGAGACCCAGTACTTC. It translates to CASSLTGGGQETQYF.

The sample holds a few counts of this clonotype. This sequence joins TRBV12-3 or TRBV12-4 and TRBJ2-7; the D is unclear. CDR3 length: 12 residues. Trimming cost V 2 bases and J 4 bases, with 6 bases left between them. As DNA, the CDR3 is TGTGCCAGCAGTTTACAGATTTACGAGCAGTACTTC. This gives the protein CASSLQIYEQYF.

This clonotype was recorded at least ten times. The chain is built from TRBV7-2 and TRBJ1-1, with a tentative D call TRBD1 (5 bases). CDR1 is SGHTA, CDR2 FQGNSA, per germline. Between the trimmed V and J ends, which lost 4 bases and 4 bases, there was a span of 13 bases. The CDR3 contains 14 residues. CDR3 nucleotides: TGTGCCAGCAGCTGGAGGGGCGCTGGCACTGAAGCTTTCTTT. Protein product: CASSWRGAGTEAFF.

This sequence joins TRBV6-5 and TRBJ2-3; 7 bases line up with TRBD2. V shed 0 bases and J 0 bases; nucleotides not matched to a gene: 0. Looked up from germline, CDR1 is MNHEY and CDR2 is SVGAGI. The CDR3 is 15 amino acids. The CDR3 coding sequence is TGTGCCAGCAGTTACTCGCGGGGGAGCACAGATACGCAGTATTTT. It codes for CASSYSRGSTDTQYF.

This clonotype was picked up many times. The CDR3 region is CAISSSGREETQYF. CDR3 DNA sequence: TGTGCCATCAGTTCTAGCGGGAGAGAGGAGACCCAGTACTTC. The genes are TRBV10-3 and TRBJ2-5; 10 nucleotides agree with TRBD2. V was clipped by 5 bases and J by 5 bases; unmatched bases: 5. CDR1 and CDR2 (germline): ENHRY, SYGVKD. This CDR3 spans 14 amino acids.

This clonotype was seen at least ten times. The chain is built from TRBV5-1 and TRBJ2-3, with 15 bases aligning to TRBD2. Germline assignment: CDR1 SGHRS and CDR2 YFSETQ. This CDR3 region has 16 residues. With 0 bases clipped from V and 4 bases from J, the junction kept 0 bases outside the gene matches. The CDR3 region has the DNA TGCGCCAGCAGCTTGGGGACTAGCGGGGGGGCAGATACGCAGTATTTT. Translated: CASSLGTSGGADTQYF.

This chain links TRBV6-1 with TRBJ2-5, with D tentatively TRBD2 (5 bases). CDR1 and CDR2 (germline): MNHNS, SASEGT. This CDR3 comprises 13 residues. The V gene lost 7 bases and the J gene lost 7 bases, with 16 bases spanning the gap. The CDR3 reads CASTDPGSGTQYF. The CDR3 bases are TGTGCCAGCACTGACCCGGGATCGGGGACCCAGTACTTC.

This chain connects TRBV18 to TRBJ2-5; D is unresolved. Trimming shortened V by 1 base and J by 5 bases, and 8 bases separated the two germline ends. CDR3 length equals 13 residues. Germline V lookup: CDR1 KGHSH, CDR2 LQKENI. CDR3: CASSPLRSETQYF. CDR3 in DNA: TGTGCCAGCTCACCACTAAGGTCTGAGACCCAGTACTTC.

The chain uses TRBV6-6 and TRBJ1-5; 8 positions agree with TRBD1. V lost 8 bases, J lost 10 bases, and 10 bases stayed unmatched. Germline CDR1 MNHNY, CDR2 SVGAGI (reference sequence). This CDR3 comprises 13 residues. In DNA, the CDR3 is TGTGCCAGCCTCGGACAGGCAGGGGGCCCCCAGCATTTT. Amino acid sequence: CASLGQAGGPQHF.

This clonotype appeared a few times. Sequence at one end of the junction differs from germline and may be a read error. V gene TRBV7-7 combines with J gene TRBJ2-1; no reliable D call. CDR3 size: 16 residues. The germline V gene has CDR1 SSHAT and CDR2 FNYEAQ (reference sequence). The CDR3 loop is CASSPVLRSSYNEQFF. CDR3 in DNA: TGTGCTAGCAGCCCAGTTCTTAGGAGCTCCTACAATGAGCAGTTCTTC.

This sequence joins TRBV9 and TRBJ2-2; D uncertain. Trimming removed 0 bases at V and 4 bases at J, with 7 bases between. The CDR3 contains 14 residues. Germline CDR1 reads SGDLS; CDR2 reads YYNGEE. Written as DNA, the CDR3 is TGTGCCAGCAGCGTAGCGGGTGCCACCGGGGAGCTGTTTTTT. Amino acid sequence: CASSVAGATGELFF.

This clonotype was counted ten times or more. The chain combines TRBV7-8 with TRBJ2-3; unclear D gene. CDR1 is SGHVS and CDR2 is FQNEAQ in the germline V gene. This CDR3 is 13 amino acids long. Trimming took off 3 bases at V and 6 bases at J, with 10 bases between the two ends. The CDR3 nucleotides read TGTGCCAGCAGCTTCCAACTTCCCGATACGCAGTATTTT. Protein sequence: CASSFQLPDTQYF.

This clonotype was seen only a few times. The rearrangement joins TRBV10-3 to TRBJ1-5; tentatively, D is TRBD1 (5 bases). The V and J ends lost 4 bases and 2 bases respectively, with 12 bases between them. Germline CDR1 reads ENHRY; CDR2 reads SYGVKD. There are 15 residues in the CDR3. This chain's CDR3 is CAISVGGEGNQPQHF. CDR3 DNA sequence: TGTGCCATCAGTGTTGGAGGGGAGGGCAATCAGCCCCAGCATTTT.

The rearrangement uses TRBV11-1 and TRBJ1-1; possibly TRBD1 for D (6 bases). CDR3 size: 16 residues. The germline gives CDR1 SGHAT, CDR2 FQDESV (reference sequence). Trimming stripped 4 bases from V and 1 base from J, with 16 bases between. In DNA form, the CDR3 reads TGTGCCAGCAGCTCGCGGAAAACAGGGTCGAACACTGAAGCTTTCTTT. It translates to CASSSRKTGSNTEAFF.

This chain uses TRBV29-1 with TRBJ1-2; no definite D call. Germline loops: CDR1 SQVTM, CDR2 ANQGSEA. V was pared by 4 bases and J by 3 bases, with 9 bases between. The CDR3 totals 12 residues. The CDR3 DNA reads TGCAGCGTTGTTAGTCAGTACTATGGCTACACCTTC. This encodes CSVVSQYYGYTF.

The chain links TRBV4-3 to TRBJ2-7; a weak D match, TRBD2 (6 bases). Trimming removed 0 bases at V and 2 bases at J, with 20 bases between. From germline, CDR1 is LGHNA and CDR2 YSLEER. The CDR3 sequence is 18 residues long. The CDR3 here is CASSQDAIRRDQPYEQYF. CDR3 DNA sequence: TGCGCCAGCAGCCAAGATGCTATACGGCGGGACCAACCCTACGAGCAGTACTTC.

This clonotype came up a few times. The rearrangement links TRBV10-1 to TRBJ2-3; 9 bases fit TRBD2. Losses at the gene ends were 3 bases for V and 3 bases for J; bases not matched to a gene: 7. The CDR3 runs 16 residues. CDR1 WNHNN and CDR2 SYGVQD come from the germline V gene (reference sequence). CDR3 region: CASSDIGGGATDTQYF. CDR3 coding DNA: TGCGCCAGCAGTGATATTGGCGGGGGGGCAACAGATACGCAGTATTTT.

V is TRBV3-1 and J is TRBJ2-7; 12 bases match TRBD2. Germline CDR1 reads LGHDT; CDR2 reads YNNKEL (reference sequence). Unmatched junction bases numbered 3, after V lost 0 bases and J lost 6 bases. The CDR3 runs to 15 residues. The CDR3 loop reads CASSQDLAGGREQYF. DNA for the CDR3: TGTGCCAGCAGCCAAGACCTAGCGGGGGGGCGCGAGCAGTACTTC.

A few counts support this clonotype. This chain links TRBV4-2 with TRBJ1-4; possible D gene TRBD1, 6 bases. Trimming shortened V by 4 bases and J by 2 bases, and 11 bases separated the two germline ends. The CDR3 is 15 residues long. CDR1 and CDR2 from the germline V gene are LGHNA and YNFKEQ. The CDR3 DNA follows: TGTGCCAGCAGCCCACACAGGGCCACTAATGAAAAACTGTTTTTT. It translates to CASSPHRATNEKLFF.

This clonotype has just a few counts. The chain couples TRBV4-3 to TRBJ2-7, with TRBD2 matching over 10 bases. Germline lookup yields CDR1 LGHNA and CDR2 YSLEER. The CDR3 is 18 residues long. V gave up 1 base and J gave up 0 bases; unmatched junction bases: 9. CDR3 in amino acids: CASSQGPRTSGISYEQYF. Here the CDR3 DNA reads TGCGCCAGCAGCCAAGGACCACGGACTAGCGGAATCTCCTACGAGCAGTACTTC.

The CDR3 reads CASKVRSYEQYF. CDR3 DNA: TGTGCCAGCAAGGTCCGATCCTACGAGCAGTACTTC. The gene calls are TRBV2 and TRBJ2-7, with D unresolved. The germline CDR1 and CDR2 sequences are SNHLY and FYNNEI. The germline V and J ends were trimmed by 7 bases and 1 base, with 8 bases remaining between them. The CDR3 sequence is 12 residues long.